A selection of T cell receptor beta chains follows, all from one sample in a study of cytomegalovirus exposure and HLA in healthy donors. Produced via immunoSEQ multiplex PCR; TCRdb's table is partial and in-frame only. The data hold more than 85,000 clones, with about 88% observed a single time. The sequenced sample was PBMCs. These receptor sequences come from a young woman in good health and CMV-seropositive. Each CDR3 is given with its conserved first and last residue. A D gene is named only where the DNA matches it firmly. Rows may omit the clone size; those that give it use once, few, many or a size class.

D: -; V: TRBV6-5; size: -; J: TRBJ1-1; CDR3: CASSYSIARNTEAFF; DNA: TGTGCCAGCAGTTATAGCATAGCCAGGAACACTGAAGCTTTCTTT
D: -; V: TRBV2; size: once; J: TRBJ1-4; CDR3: CASNRRETNEKLFF; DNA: TGTGCCAGCAACAGGAGGGAGACTAATGAAAAACTGTTTTTT
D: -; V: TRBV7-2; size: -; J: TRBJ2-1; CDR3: CASSSRPSSYNEQFF; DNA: TGTGCCAGCAGCTCTCGACCTAGCTCCTACAATGAGCAGTTCTTC
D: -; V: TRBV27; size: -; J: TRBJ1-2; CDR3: CASSPQGMGGYTF; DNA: TGTGCCAGCAGTCCCCAGGGGATGGGTGGCTACACCTTC
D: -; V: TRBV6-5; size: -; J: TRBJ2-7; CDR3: CASSYSRTDWEQYF; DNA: TGTGCCAGCAGTTACTCCAGGACAGACTGGGAGCAGTACTTC
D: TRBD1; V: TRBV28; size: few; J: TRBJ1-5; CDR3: CASSLERGQGNQPQHF; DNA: TGTGCCAGCAGTTTAGAAAGGGGGCAAGGCAATCAGCCCCAGCATTTT
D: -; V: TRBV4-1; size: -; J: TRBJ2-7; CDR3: CASSQKPQVGEQYF; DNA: TGCGCCAGCAGCCAAAAACCCCAGGTTGGGGAGCAGTACTTC
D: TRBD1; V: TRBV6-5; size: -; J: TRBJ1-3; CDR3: CASSYGGGDRNTIYF; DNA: TGTGCCAGCAGTTACGGAGGGGGCGATCGAAACACCATATATTTT
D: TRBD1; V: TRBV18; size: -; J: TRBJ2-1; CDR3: CASSPLGTGSYNEQFF; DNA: TGTGCCAGCTCACCCCTGGGGACAGGCTCCTACAATGAGCAGTTCTTC
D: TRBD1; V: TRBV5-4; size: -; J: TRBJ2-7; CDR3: CASSRQGMGEQYF; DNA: TGTGCCAGCAGCCGACAGGGAATGGGGGAGCAGTACTTC
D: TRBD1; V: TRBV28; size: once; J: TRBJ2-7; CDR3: CASSSGQGLYEQYF; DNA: TGTGCCAGCAGTTCAGGACAGGGCCTCTACGAGCAGTACTTC
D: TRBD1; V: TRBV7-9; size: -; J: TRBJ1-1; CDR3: CASRPYSVPGQRPNTEAFF; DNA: TGTGCCAGCAGGCCCTACTCTGTCCCGGGACAGCGGCCGAACACTGAAGCTTTCTTT
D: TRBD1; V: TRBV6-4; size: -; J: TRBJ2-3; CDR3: CAGHRGPKDTQYF; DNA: TGTGCCGGACACAGGGGGCCGAAAGATACGCAGTATTTT
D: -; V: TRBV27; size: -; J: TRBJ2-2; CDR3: CASSLLDTGELFF; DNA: TGTGCCAGCAGTTTACTTGACACCGGGGAGCTGTTTTTT
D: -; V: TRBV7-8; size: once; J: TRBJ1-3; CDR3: CASSPSPSGNTIYF; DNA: TGTGCCAGCAGCCCTAGCCCCTCTGGAAACACCATATATTTT
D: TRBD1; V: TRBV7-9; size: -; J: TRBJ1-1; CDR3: CASSPNRGEAFF; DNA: TGTGCCAGCAGCCCTAACAGGGGAGAAGCTTTCTTT
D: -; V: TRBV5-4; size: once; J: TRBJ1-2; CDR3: CASSTRQGLIYGYTF; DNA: TGTGCCAGCAGCACCCGGCAGGGGCTGATCTATGGCTACACCTTC
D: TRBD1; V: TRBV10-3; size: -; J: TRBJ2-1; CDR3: CAISVFTGVVDEQFF; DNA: TGTGCCATCAGTGTATTTACAGGGGTTGTGGATGAGCAGTTCTTC
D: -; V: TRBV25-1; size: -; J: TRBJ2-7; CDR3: CASNLGGTGEQYF; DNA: TGTGCCAGCAACCTCGGGGGTACGGGCGAGCAGTACTTC
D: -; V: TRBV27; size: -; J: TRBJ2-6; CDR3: CASSLRHETPFSGANVLTF; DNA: TGTGCCAGCAGTTTGCGTCACGAAACCCCATTCTCTGGGGCCAACGTCCTGACTTTC
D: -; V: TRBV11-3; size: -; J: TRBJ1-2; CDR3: CASSLRTGGEGDGYTF; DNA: TGTGCCAGCAGCTTGAGGACTGGGGGGGAAGGCGATGGCTACACCTTC
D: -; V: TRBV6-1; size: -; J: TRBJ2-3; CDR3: CASSKRGGSADTQYF; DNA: TGTGCCAGCAGTAAAAGGGGGGGAAGCGCAGATACGCAGTATTTT
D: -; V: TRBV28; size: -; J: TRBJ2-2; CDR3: CASSFPGELFF; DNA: TGTGCCAGCAGCTTCCCCGGGGAGCTGTTTTTT
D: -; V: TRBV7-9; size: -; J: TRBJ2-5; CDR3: CASSLTAETQYF; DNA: TGTGCCAGCAGCTTAACAGCAGAGACCCAGTACTTC
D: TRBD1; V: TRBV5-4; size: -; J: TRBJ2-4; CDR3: CASSAGQGGAKNIQYF; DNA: TGTGCCAGCAGCGCCGGACAGGGGGGAGCCAAAAACATTCAGTACTTC
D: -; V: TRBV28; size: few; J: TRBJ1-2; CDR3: CASSFTPGDGYTF; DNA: TGTGCCAGCAGTTTTACCCCAGGGGATGGCTACACCTTC
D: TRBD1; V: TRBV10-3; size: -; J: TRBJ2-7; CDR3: CAISERTGGRHEQYF; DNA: TGTGCCATCAGTGAGCGGACAGGGGGGCGGCACGAGCAGTACTTC
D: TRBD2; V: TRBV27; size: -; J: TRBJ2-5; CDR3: CASSPVSAGGETQYF; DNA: TGTGCCAGCAGTCCCGTCTCTGCGGGAGGGGAGACCCAGTACTTC
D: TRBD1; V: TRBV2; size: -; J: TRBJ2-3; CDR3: CASSLGTGFGTQYF; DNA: TGTGCCAGCAGCCTCGGGACAGGGTTCGGTACGCAGTATTTT
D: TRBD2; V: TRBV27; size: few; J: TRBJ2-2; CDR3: CATKTGLAINTGELFF; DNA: TGTGCCACCAAGACGGGACTAGCAATAAACACCGGGGAGCTGTTTTTT
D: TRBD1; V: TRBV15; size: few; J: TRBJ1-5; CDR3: CATRIQGAGNQPQHF; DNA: TGTGCCACCAGAATACAGGGGGCGGGGAATCAGCCCCAGCATTTT
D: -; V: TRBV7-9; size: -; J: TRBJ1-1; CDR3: CASSLAGHLLLNTEAFF; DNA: TGTGCCAGCAGCTTAGCCGGACACCTGCTTCTTAACACTGAAGCTTTCTTT
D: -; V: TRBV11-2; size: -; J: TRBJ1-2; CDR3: CASSNRQETTYGYTF; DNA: TGTGCCAGCAGCAACCGACAGGAGACTACCTATGGCTACACCTTC
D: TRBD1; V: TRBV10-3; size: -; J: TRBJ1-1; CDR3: CAISPGGMAPEAFF; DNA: TGTGCCATCAGTCCAGGGGGTATGGCCCCTGAAGCTTTCTTT
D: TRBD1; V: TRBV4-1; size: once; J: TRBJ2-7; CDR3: CASSQGTGIIEQYF; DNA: TGCGCCAGCAGCCAAGGGACAGGGATTATCGAGCAGTACTTC
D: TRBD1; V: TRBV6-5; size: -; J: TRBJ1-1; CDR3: CASSLTGDMNTEAFF; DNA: TGTGCCAGCAGTTTGACAGGGGACATGAACACTGAAGCTTTCTTT
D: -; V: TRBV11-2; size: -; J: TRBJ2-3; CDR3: CASTRRAQQATDTQYF; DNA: TGTGCCAGCACACGGCGGGCTCAACAAGCCACAGATACGCAGTATTTT
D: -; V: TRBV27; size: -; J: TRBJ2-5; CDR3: CASSLRGGAIPAQETQYF; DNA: TGTGCCAGCAGTTTAAGGGGGGGCGCGATCCCGGCCCAAGAGACCCAGTACTTC
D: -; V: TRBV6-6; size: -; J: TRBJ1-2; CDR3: CASSYSPLQGGGYTF; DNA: TGTGCCAGCAGTTACTCGCCGTTGCAGGGTGGTGGCTACACCTTC
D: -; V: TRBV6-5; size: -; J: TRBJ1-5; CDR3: CASSYSGRGNQPQHF; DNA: TGTGCCAGCAGTTACTCAGGGAGGGGCAATCAGCCCCAGCATTTT
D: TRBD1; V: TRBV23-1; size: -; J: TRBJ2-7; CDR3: CASSQPVDRGTDEQYF; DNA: TGCGCCAGCAGTCAGCCTGTGGACAGGGGTACCGACGAGCAGTACTTC
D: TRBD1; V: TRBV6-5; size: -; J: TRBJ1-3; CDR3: CASSYRGPGNTIYF; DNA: TGTGCCAGCAGTTACAGGGGGCCTGGAAACACCATATATTTT
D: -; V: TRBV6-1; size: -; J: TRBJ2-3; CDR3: CASSERGRLTDTQYF; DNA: TGTGCCAGCAGTGAAAGAGGGCGGCTCACAGATACGCAGTATTTT
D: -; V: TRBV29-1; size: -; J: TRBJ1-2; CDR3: CSTAGSGLGYGYTF; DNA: TGCAGCACCGCGGGGAGTGGACTGGGCTATGGCTACACCTTC
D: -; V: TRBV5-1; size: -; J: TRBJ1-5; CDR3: CASSLAGYQPQHF; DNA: TGCGCCAGCAGCTTGGCCGGGTATCAGCCCCAGCATTTT
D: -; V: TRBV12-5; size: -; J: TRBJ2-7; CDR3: CASGGPYEQYF; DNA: TGTGCTAGTGGGGGGCCATACGAGCAGTACTTC
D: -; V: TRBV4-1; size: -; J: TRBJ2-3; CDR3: CASSQGRPRVAGKVDTQYF; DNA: TGCGCCAGCAGCCAAGGACGACCTCGAGTTGCGGGGAAGGTAGATACGCAGTATTTT
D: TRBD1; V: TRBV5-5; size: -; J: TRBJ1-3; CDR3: CASSLAGQGLGNTIYF; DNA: TGTGCCAGCAGCTTGGCAGGACAGGGCCTTGGAAACACCATATATTTT
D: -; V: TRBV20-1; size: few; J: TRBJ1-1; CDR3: CSAREAPEAFF; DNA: TGCAGTGCTAGAGAAGCGCCTGAAGCTTTCTTT
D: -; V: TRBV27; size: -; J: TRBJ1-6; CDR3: CASSYRGNSPLHF; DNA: TGTGCCAGCAGTTATCGGGGGAATTCACCCCTCCACTTT
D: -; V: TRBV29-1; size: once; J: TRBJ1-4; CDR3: CSVDLENEKLFF; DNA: TGCAGCGTTGATCTGGAGAATGAAAAACTGTTTTTT
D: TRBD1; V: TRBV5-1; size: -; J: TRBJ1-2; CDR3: CASSLGDRVGDGYTF; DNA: TGCGCCAGCAGCTTAGGGGACAGGGTAGGAGATGGCTACACCTTC
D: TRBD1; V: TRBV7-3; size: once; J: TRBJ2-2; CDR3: CASSPEGTGVWGTGELFF; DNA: TGTGCCAGCAGCCCAGAAGGGACAGGGGTTTGGGGCACCGGGGAGCTGTTTTTT
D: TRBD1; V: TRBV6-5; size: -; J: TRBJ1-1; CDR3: CASRGDRLEAFF; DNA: TGTGCCAGCAGGGGGGACAGGTTAGAAGCTTTCTTT
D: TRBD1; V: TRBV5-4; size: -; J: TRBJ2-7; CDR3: CATSKGAGGRNEQYF; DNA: TGTGCCACTTCGAAGGGGGCAGGGGGCCGCAACGAGCAGTACTTC